A selection of T cell receptor beta chains follows, all from one sample in a study of T-cell reconstitution after alpha-beta-depleted transplantation in children. TCRdb independently ran MiXCR on the PCR reads; one entry per CDR3 protein. The table shows about 540,000 distinct CDR3 sequences, with 15% to 20% occurring only once. This specimen was PBMCs from the stem cell graft donor, taken from the stem cell graft. These receptors were taken from a human donor who donated a stem cell graft to a child with acute lymphoblastic leukemia. Each CDR3 is given with its conserved first and last residue. The order of the fields is V gene, J gene, clone size, D gene, CDR3 protein, CDR3 DNA. A D gene is named only where the DNA matches it firmly. Some rows have no size entry. The others give once, few or many, or a class for an expanded clone.

>TRBV5-1|TRBJ2-5|many|-
CASSLSQAQETQYF
TGCGCCAGCAGCTTATCACAAGCTCAAGAGACCCAGTACTTC
>TRBV12-3/TRBV12-4|TRBJ1-2|many|-
CASGGAYTF
TGTGCCAGCGGGGGAGCCTACACCTTC
>TRBV29-1|TRBJ2-2|few|TRBD1
CSVAGGTGELFF
TGCAGCGTGGCAGGGGGCACCGGGGAGCTGTTTTTT
>TRBV27|TRBJ2-7|few|TRBD2
CASSYLSGLAGGSSEQYF
TGTGCCAGCAGTTACCTTTCGGGACTAGCGGGAGGATCCTCCGAGCAGTACTTC
>TRBV20-1|TRBJ1-5|-|-
CSASTSLSGHSNQPQHF
TGCAGTGCCTCTACCTCGTTAAGCGGACATAGCAATCAGCCCCAGCATTTT
>TRBV5-1|TRBJ2-7|-|-
CASSLAGTFREQYF
TGCGCCAGCAGCTTGGCCGGGACTTTCCGTGAGCAGTACTTC
>TRBV5-1|TRBJ2-7|few|-
CASSGGQPNYEQYF
TGCGCCAGCAGCGGTGGACAGCCTAACTACGAGCAGTACTTC
>TRBV18|TRBJ1-1|few|-
CASSSTEATHTEAFF
TGTGCCAGCTCATCGACAGAGGCCACGCACACTGAAGCTTTCTTT
>TRBV5-1|TRBJ2-7|few|-
CASSLIREGYEQYF
TGCGCCAGCAGCTTGATCAGGGAAGGCTACGAGCAGTACTTC
>TRBV11-1|TRBJ2-7|-|TRBD2
CASSLGTTSGSISRTYEQYF
TGTGCCAGCAGCTTAGGGACGACTAGCGGGAGTATCTCTCGCACCTACGAGCAGTACTTC
>TRBV27|TRBJ2-7|few|TRBD2
CASSLSGKSYEQYF
TGTGCCAGCAGCCTTAGCGGGAAGTCCTACGAGCAGTACTTC
>TRBV7-3|TRBJ2-1|-|TRBD2
CASSLGGLAGGNEQFF
TGTGCCAGCAGCTTAGGGGGACTAGCGGGGGGCAATGAGCAGTTCTTC
>TRBV30|TRBJ2-1|few|TRBD2
CAWSEMLAGGLGFF
TGTGCCTGGAGTGAAATGCTAGCGGGAGGGCTGGGGTTCTTC
>TRBV5-1|TRBJ2-1|few|TRBD1
CASSGDRAGGFEQFF
TGCGCCAGCAGCGGCGACAGGGCGGGTGGCTTTGAGCAGTTCTTC
>TRBV5-1|TRBJ1-1|few|-
CASSFDANTEAFF
TGCGCCAGCAGCTTCGACGCGAACACTGAAGCTTTCTTT
>TRBV29-1|TRBJ2-7|-|TRBD1
CSLRQGYEQYF
TGCAGCTTAAGACAGGGATACGAGCAGTACTTC
>TRBV27|TRBJ2-1|-|-
CASSGGLRSYNEQFF
TGTGCCAGCAGTGGTGGACTCCGCTCCTACAATGAGCAGTTCTTC
>TRBV5-1|TRBJ2-7|many|TRBD2
CASSLAGGNEQYF
TGCGCCAGCAGCCTAGCGGGGGGCAACGAGCAGTACTTC
>TRBV7-9|TRBJ1-1|few|-
CASSLRRDLHTAFF
TGTGCCAGCAGCTTAAGAAGGGACTTACATACGGCTTTCTTT
>TRBV29-1|TRBJ2-5|-|-
CSVVGPAETQYF
TGCAGCGTTGTCGGCCCGGCGGAGACCCAGTACTTC
>TRBV7-8|TRBJ2-3|-|-
CASSRQDIYTQYF
TGTGCCAGCAGTCGACAGGACATTTACACGCAGTATTTT
>TRBV6-1|TRBJ2-7|few|TRBD2
CASGLAEGLPYEQYF
TGTGCCAGCGGACTAGCGGAGGGCCTTCCCTACGAGCAGTACTTC
>TRBV25-1|TRBJ2-5|few|TRBD2
CASRGLRASGLQETQYF
TGTGCCAGCAGGGGGCTAAGAGCTAGCGGACTCCAAGAGACCCAGTACTTC
>TRBV2|TRBJ1-2|-|-
CANTQGDYGYTF
TGTGCCAACACTCAGGGTGACTATGGCTACACCTTC
>TRBV4-1|TRBJ2-5|-|TRBD2
CASSQLKGLAGEETQYF
TGCGCCAGCAGCCAACTAAAGGGACTAGCGGGAGAAGAGACCCAGTACTTC
>TRBV7-7|TRBJ2-5|few|-
CASSADSLETQYF
TGTGCCAGCAGCGCGGACAGTTTAGAGACCCAGTACTTC
>TRBV7-9|TRBJ1-4|few|-
CAIQGYNEKLFF
TGTGCCATCCAGGGGTATAATGAAAAACTGTTTTTT
>TRBV28|TRBJ1-2|-|-
CASSPGGAGYGYTF
TGTGCCAGCAGTCCGGGGGGGGCAGGCTATGGCTACACCTTC
>TRBV7-9|TRBJ2-6|once|-
CASSLYSSSSGANVLTF
TGTGCCAGCAGCTTATACTCCTCATCCTCTGGGGCCAACGTCCTGACTTTC
>TRBV27|TRBJ2-7|few|-
CASSWGGRGTSYEQYF
TGTGCCAGCAGTTGGGGGGGCAGGGGCACCTCCTACGAGCAGTACTTC
>TRBV12-3/TRBV12-4|TRBJ2-3|-|TRBD2
CASSLTSGTHTDTQYF
TGTGCCAGCAGTTTGACTAGCGGGACTCACACAGATACGCAGTATTTT
>TRBV3-1|TRBJ2-1|few|-
CASSQRLPPSSYNEQFF
TGTGCCAGCAGCCAAAGACTCCCTCCGAGCTCCTACAATGAGCAGTTCTTC
>TRBV7-3|TRBJ1-5|few|-
CASSPWGLTIQPQHF
TGTGCCAGCAGCCCATGGGGCCTAACCATTCAGCCCCAGCATTTT
>TRBV5-1|TRBJ2-6|few|-
CASSPGMGTGANVLTF
TGCGCCAGCAGCCCTGGCATGGGGACTGGGGCCAACGTCCTGACTTTC
>TRBV7-9|TRBJ2-1|many|TRBD1
CASSHVQGGEQFF
TGTGCCAGCAGCCACGTACAGGGGGGTGAGCAGTTCTTC
>TRBV7-9|TRBJ2-1|few|TRBD2
CASSLSGSLEQFF
TGTGCCAGCAGCCTTAGCGGGAGTCTTGAGCAGTTCTTC
>TRBV24-1|TRBJ2-3|-|TRBD1
CATSDPHRGPDTQYF
TGTGCCACCAGTGATCCCCACAGGGGGCCAGATACGCAGTATTTT
>TRBV5-6|TRBJ1-1|-|-
CASSLRHLYPEAFF
TGTGCCAGCAGCTTGCGACATTTATACCCTGAAGCTTTCTTT
>TRBV5-1|TRBJ1-4|-|-
CASSLEGLQDNEKLFF
TGCGCCAGCAGCTTGGAAGGTTTGCAGGACAATGAAAAACTGTTTTTT
>TRBV15|TRBJ2-5|-|-
CATSSSGPPRETQYF
TGTGCCACCAGCAGTTCCGGCCCTCCGAGGGAGACCCAGTACTTC
>TRBV27|TRBJ2-6|many|-
CASSLYSSGANVLTF
TGTGCCAGCAGTTTATACAGCTCTGGGGCCAACGTCCTGACTTTC